The 29 T cell receptor beta chains below come from one sample, sequenced in a study of identifying expanded T cells in peripheral blood. The assay was immunoSEQ multiplex PCR, and TCRdb's table has in-frame clones only and misses some. Altogether 84,000 or so clones are present, around 90% being singletons, with the ten largest covering approximately 7%. Sequenced: blood. The receptor source for this set is a person aged 18-70 years in good health.

The chain couples TRBV19 to TRBJ1-2, with D possibly being TRBD1 (6 bases). V shed 4 bases and J shed 2 bases, with 11 bases lying between them. Germline CDR1 reads LNHDA; CDR2 reads SQIVND (reference sequence). The length of the CDR3 is 14 residues. The CDR3: CASSSEGGNYGYTF. CDR3 nucleotides: TGTGCCAGTAGTAGCGAGGGGGGGAACTATGGCTACACCTTC.

V usage is TRBV4-2 and J usage is TRBJ2-1; D could derive from TRBD1 or TRBD2 (7 bases each). This CDR3 has 17 amino acids. Trimming removed 0 bases from V and 1 base from J, with 13 bases in between. Germline V gene lookup returns CDR1 LGHNA and CDR2 YNFKEQ. The CDR3 here is CASSQEGGGGSYNEQFF. CDR3 bases: TGTGCCAGCAGCCAAGAAGGGGGCGGGGGATCCTACAATGAGCAGTTCTTC.

The genes are TRBV19 and TRBJ2-7; a weak D match, TRBD2 (6 bases). CDR3 length: 14 amino acids. Per germline, CDR1 LNHDA and CDR2 SQIVND (reference sequence). V lost 3 bases and J lost 0, with 9 bases in between. CDR3 bases: TGTGCCAGTAGTATTACCGGGAGCTCCTACGAGCAGTACTTC. It is translated as CASSITGSSYEQYF.

The chain combines TRBV2 with TRBJ1-2, with D hard to call. The length of the CDR3 is 13 residues. CDR1 is SNHLY, CDR2 FYNNEI, per germline. Trimming removed 0 bases from V and 5 bases from J, with 7 bases in between. The CDR3, as DNA: TGTGCCAGCAGTGAAGCAGGGATTTATGGCTACACCTTC. Translated, it gives CASSEAGIYGYTF.

This clone is a singleton in its sample. This rearrangement joins TRBV5-1 to TRBJ1-5; the D gene is possibly TRBD1 (5 bases). CDR3 size: 15 residues. Trimming pared 7 bases from V and 4 bases from J, leaving 18 bases between. Germline assignment: CDR1 SGHRS and CDR2 YFSETQ. CDR3 residues: CASSPGPARNQPQHF. The CDR3 coding sequence is TGCGCCAGCTCTCCGGGACCCGCAAGAAATCAGCCCCAGCATTTT.

The chain recombines TRBV5-1 with TRBJ1-1, with D possibly being TRBD1 (5 bases). The germline V gene encodes CDR1 SGHRS and CDR2 YFSETQ. The CDR3 is 12 residues long. Trimming shortened V by 7 bases and J by 1 base, and 8 bases separated the two germline ends. The CDR3 nucleotides read TGCGCCAGCGGGGACCCGAACACTGAAGCTTTCTTT. Encoded protein: CASGDPNTEAFF.

The rearrangement links TRBV2 to TRBJ1-4; 7 nucleotides match TRBD1. J lost 10 bases, V lost 6 bases, and 14 bases had no gene match. This CDR3 contains 15 residues. CDR1 is SNHLY, CDR2 FYNNEI, per germline. CDR3 in DNA: TGTGCCAGCAGGATACTGACAGGCCCAGGGGGAAAACTGTTTTTT. It codes for CASRILTGPGGKLFF. The whole variable domain, filled in from reference TRBV2 and TRBJ1-4, reads EPEVTQTPSHQVTQMGQEVILRCVPISNHLYFYWYRQILGQKVEFLVSFYNNEISEKSEIFDDQFSVERPDGSNFTLKIRSTKLEDSAMYFCASRILTGPGGKLFFGSGTQLSVL.

V is TRBV5-1 and J is TRBJ2-2, with 9 bases that match TRBD2. CDR3 length: 16 residues. J gave up 6 bases and V 4 bases, and 10 bases lay outside the gene matches. Germline CDR1 is SGHRS and CDR2 is YFSETQ. In DNA, the CDR3 is TGCGCCAGCAGCCCGATTAGCGGGAGAGTTGCCGGGGAGCTGTTTTTT. Protein: CASSPISGRVAGELFF.

The J gene is TRBJ1-2, the V gene TRBV7-9; TRBD1 matches 8 bases. The CDR3 covers 15 residues. From germline, CDR1 is SEHNR and CDR2 FQNEAQ (reference sequence). V trimming: 5 bases; J trimming: 2 bases; junction bases outside the gene matches: 7. This chain's CDR3 is CASSRTGQGNYGYTF. The CDR3 nucleotides read TGTGCCAGCAGCCGGACTGGACAGGGCAACTATGGCTACACCTTC.

The rearrangement uses TRBV5-4 and TRBJ2-5, with 7 bases matching TRBD2. The CDR3 extends over 15 amino acids. V was clipped by 0 bases and J by 1 base; unmatched bases: 3. CDR1 SGHNT and CDR2 YYREEE come from the germline V gene (reference sequence). The CDR3 is CASSLGAGSQETQYF. DNA for the CDR3: TGTGCCAGCAGCTTGGGAGCGGGGTCCCAAGAGACCCAGTACTTC.

The chain recombines TRBV27 with TRBJ2-1; D ambiguous. The V gene lost 6 bases and the J gene lost 0 bases, with 12 bases spanning the gap. The CDR3 consists of 15 residues. Germline V gives CDR1 MNHEY, CDR2 SMNVEV (reference sequence). CDR3 amino acids: CASSLTPRSYNEQFF. The CDR3 bases are TGTGCCAGCAGCCTTACACCCCGCTCCTACAATGAGCAGTTCTTC.

This chain joins TRBV7-9 and TRBJ1-1; D gene ambiguous. The V and J ends lost 1 base and 5 bases respectively, with 11 bases between them. The V gene's germline CDR1 is SEHNR and CDR2 FQNEAQ (reference sequence). The CDR3 totals 14 residues. This CDR3 reads CASSLGVERTEAFF. In nucleotides, the CDR3 is TGTGCCAGCAGCTTAGGCGTAGAGAGGACTGAAGCTTTCTTT.

The sample holds one count of this clone. The V and J genes are TRBV27 and TRBJ1-6; D is uncertain. Germline V gene data show CDR1 as MNHEY and CDR2 as SMNVEV (reference sequence). V was cut by 4 bases and J by 5 bases, with 3 bases left in between. The CDR3 loop spans 12 amino acids. CDR3: CASSYNNSPLHF. As DNA, the CDR3 is TGTGCCAGCAGTTATAATAATTCACCCCTCCACTTT.

The table lists this clone with a count of one. The chain is built from TRBV5-1 and TRBJ2-7; no reliable D call. V lost 2 bases and J lost 4, with 19 bases in between. The CDR3 consists of 16 residues. Germline CDR1 SGHRS, CDR2 YFSETQ. The chain's CDR3 is CASSLRHTVSSYEQYF. The CDR3 region has the DNA TGCGCCAGCAGCTTAAGACACACCGTCTCTTCTTACGAGCAGTACTTC.

The V gene is TRBV6-1, the J gene TRBJ2-7, with TRBD2 identical over 7 bases. V dropped 10 bases and J dropped 2; count of bases not matched to a gene: 8. Germline V lookup: CDR1 MNHNS, CDR2 SASEGT. The CDR3 has 13 residues. The CDR3 nucleotides read TGTGCCACCAGGGAACTAGCGACCTACGAGCAGTACTTC. Its protein product is CATRELATYEQYF.

The chain links TRBV15 to TRBJ2-1; 7 bases line up with TRBD1. Germline loops: CDR1 LNHNV, CDR2 YYDKDF (reference sequence). CDR3 length: 16 residues. J lost 3 bases, V lost 1 base, and 6 bases had no gene match. CDR3 amino acids: CATSRVADRDYNEQFF. In DNA form, the CDR3 reads TGTGCCACCAGCAGAGTCGCCGACAGGGACTACAATGAGCAGTTCTTC.

The chain recombines TRBV6-1 with TRBJ1-1; 7 nucleotides match TRBD1. Germline lookup yields CDR1 MNHNS and CDR2 SASEGT. The CDR3 length is 15 residues. With V trimmed by 4 bases and J by 3 bases, 8 bases remained unmatched. The CDR3 sequence is CASSGTRGGHTEAFF. The CDR3, as DNA: TGTGCCAGCAGTGGGACCAGGGGGGGACACACTGAAGCTTTCTTT.

This clone was detected once. The chain has TRBV4-1 and TRBJ2-2, with TRBD2 matching 14 bases. Germline lookup yields CDR1 MGHRA and CDR2 YSYEKL. The CDR3 loop spans 17 amino acids. Unmatched junction bases numbered 3, after V lost 4 bases and J lost 2 bases. The CDR3 sequence is CASSPGLAGANTGELFF. DNA for the CDR3: TGCGCCAGCAGCCCGGGACTAGCGGGGGCAAACACCGGGGAGCTGTTTTTT.

The genes are TRBV23-1 and TRBJ2-1, with 7 nucleotides matching TRBD1. TRBV23-1 counts as an open reading frame of uncertain function. V lost 2 bases and J lost 0; bases outside the gene matches: 1. The CDR3 spans 15 residues. CDR3 in DNA: TGCGCCAGCAGTCAACGGGACAGCTCCTACAATGAGCAGTTCTTC. Translating it yields CASSQRDSSYNEQFF.

This sequence joins TRBV9 and TRBJ2-1, with TRBD2 identical over 13 bases. CDR3 length: 17 amino acids. The ends lost 4 bases at V and 6 bases at J; junction bases unmatched: 10. Germline CDR1 SGDLS, CDR2 YYNGEE. CDR3 sequence: CASSRREGLAGINEQFF. DNA of the CDR3: TGTGCCAGCAGCAGACGAGAGGGACTAGCGGGGATCAATGAGCAGTTCTTC.

The rearrangement uses TRBV6-5 and TRBJ1-1; D gene ambiguous. Trimming cost V 7 bases and J 4 bases, with 19 bases left between them. Germline CDR1 and CDR2: MNHEY and SVGAGI. CDR3 length: 15 residues. Written as DNA, the CDR3 is TGTGCCAGCACCCGGTCGGGGAGAAAGAGCACTGAAGCTTTCTTT. Protein: CASTRSGRKSTEAFF.

V is TRBV25-1 and J is TRBJ2-5; possibly TRBD1 for D (5 bases). V was cut by 1 base and J by 5 bases, with 11 bases left in between. The CDR3 has 14 residues. Germline assignment: CDR1 MGHDK and CDR2 SYGVNS. The CDR3 spells CASSEFKPGETQYF. CDR3 sequence (DNA): TGTGCCAGCAGTGAATTTAAACCAGGGGAGACCCAGTACTTC.

This clone is a singleton in its sample. Here the CDR3 DNA reads TGCGCCAGCAGATCGGACAGGGGATACACCGGGGAGCTGTTTTTT. Protein sequence: CASRSDRGYTGELFF. V is TRBV5-1 and J is TRBJ2-2, with TRBD1 matching 9 bases. The CDR3 covers 15 residues. V trimming: 5 bases; J trimming: 3 bases; junction bases outside the gene matches: 5. Germline V gives CDR1 SGHRS, CDR2 YFSETQ.

CDR3 loop: CASSFRGDQPQHF. CDR3 nucleotide sequence: TGTGCCAGCAGCTTCCGGGGGGATCAGCCCCAGCATTTT. The chain carries TRBV7-2 and TRBJ1-5, with a weak D call TRBD1 (5 bases). CDR1 is SGHTA and CDR2 is FQGNSA in the germline V gene. Trimming left V 3 bases short and J 5 bases short, with 8 bases between. The CDR3 consists of 13 residues.

CDR3 in amino acids: CASSVVRDREFATNEKLFF. DNA for the CDR3: TGTGCCAGCAGCGTAGTTCGGGACAGGGAATTTGCAACTAATGAAAAACTGTTTTTT. The chain has TRBV9 and TRBJ1-4, with 9 bases lining up with TRBD1. CDR1 SGDLS and CDR2 YYNGEE come from the germline V gene. The CDR3 totals 19 residues. J gave up 0 bases and V 0 bases, and 9 bases lay outside the gene matches.

The CDR3 sequence: CAWSPGQGDGYTF. CDR3 bases: TGTGCCTGGAGTCCTGGACAGGGAGATGGCTACACCTTC. The genes are TRBV30 and TRBJ1-2, with 8 bases fitting TRBD1. The CDR3 totals 13 residues. The J segment lost 6 bases and the V segment lost 2 bases, leaving 5 bases of the junction unmatched. The germline CDR1 and CDR2 sequences are GTSNPN and SVGIG (reference sequence).

The J gene is TRBJ1-4, the V gene TRBV5-1; 7 positions match TRBD1. This CDR3 spans 14 amino acids. The V gene's germline CDR1 is SGHRS and CDR2 YFSETQ. The ends lost 3 bases at V and 6 bases at J; junction bases unmatched: 5. The CDR3 coding sequence is TGCGCCAGCAGCTCACAGGGGCACGATGAAAAACTGTTTTTT. Protein: CASSSQGHDEKLFF.

The chain links TRBV18 to TRBJ2-6, with D possibly matching TRBD1 (6 bases). This CDR3 comprises 17 residues. Germline lookup yields CDR1 KGHSH and CDR2 LQKENI. V was shortened by 4 bases and J by 1 base, with 14 bases between the two germline ends. The DNA of the CDR3 is TGTGCCAGCTCACGTCAGGGGACATTTTCTGGGGCCAACGTCCTGACTTTC. Its protein product is CASSRQGTFSGANVLTF.

A few counts support this clone. The chain is built from TRBV30 and TRBJ2-5, with D perhaps TRBD1 or TRBD2 (6 bases each). Deletions cut 3 bases from V and 2 bases from J, with 19 bases between. This CDR3 has 16 residues. Germline V gives CDR1 GTSNPN, CDR2 SVGIG (reference sequence). The DNA for the CDR3 is TGTGCCTGGAGCCTCCACGCCAGGGGAGGTCAAGAGACCCAGTACTTC. Translated: CAWSLHARGGQETQYF.